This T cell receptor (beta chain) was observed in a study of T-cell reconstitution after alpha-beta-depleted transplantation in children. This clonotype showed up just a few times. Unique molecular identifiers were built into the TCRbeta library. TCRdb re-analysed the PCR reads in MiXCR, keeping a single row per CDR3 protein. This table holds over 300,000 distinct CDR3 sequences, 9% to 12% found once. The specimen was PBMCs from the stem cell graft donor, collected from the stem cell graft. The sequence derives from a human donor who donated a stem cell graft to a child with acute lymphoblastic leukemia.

CDR3 sequence: CSVKGSNSGRDLYNEQFF. In DNA, the CDR3 is TGCAGCGTTAAGGGTTCCAATAGCGGGAGGGATTTGTACAATGAGCAGTTCTTC. This chain joins TRBV29-1 and TRBJ2-1, with 11 bases aligning to TRBD2. The germline gives CDR1 SQVTM, CDR2 ANQGSEA. This CDR3 spans 18 amino acids. Unmatched junction bases numbered 16, after V lost 5 bases and J lost 4 bases.